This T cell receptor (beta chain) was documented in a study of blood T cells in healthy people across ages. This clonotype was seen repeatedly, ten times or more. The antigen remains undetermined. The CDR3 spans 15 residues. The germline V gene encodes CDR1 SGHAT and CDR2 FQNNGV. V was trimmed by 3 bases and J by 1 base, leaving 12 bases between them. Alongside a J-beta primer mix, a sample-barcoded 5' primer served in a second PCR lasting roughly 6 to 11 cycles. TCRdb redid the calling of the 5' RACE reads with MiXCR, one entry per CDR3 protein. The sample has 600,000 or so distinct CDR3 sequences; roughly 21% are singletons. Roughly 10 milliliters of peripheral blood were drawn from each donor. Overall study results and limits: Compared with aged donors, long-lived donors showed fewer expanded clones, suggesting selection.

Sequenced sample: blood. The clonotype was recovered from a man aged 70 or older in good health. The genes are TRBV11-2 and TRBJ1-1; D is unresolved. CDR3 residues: CASSLGLGGNTEAFF. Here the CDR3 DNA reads TGTGCCAGCAGCTTGGGGTTGGGTGGGAACACTGAAGCTTTCTTT.